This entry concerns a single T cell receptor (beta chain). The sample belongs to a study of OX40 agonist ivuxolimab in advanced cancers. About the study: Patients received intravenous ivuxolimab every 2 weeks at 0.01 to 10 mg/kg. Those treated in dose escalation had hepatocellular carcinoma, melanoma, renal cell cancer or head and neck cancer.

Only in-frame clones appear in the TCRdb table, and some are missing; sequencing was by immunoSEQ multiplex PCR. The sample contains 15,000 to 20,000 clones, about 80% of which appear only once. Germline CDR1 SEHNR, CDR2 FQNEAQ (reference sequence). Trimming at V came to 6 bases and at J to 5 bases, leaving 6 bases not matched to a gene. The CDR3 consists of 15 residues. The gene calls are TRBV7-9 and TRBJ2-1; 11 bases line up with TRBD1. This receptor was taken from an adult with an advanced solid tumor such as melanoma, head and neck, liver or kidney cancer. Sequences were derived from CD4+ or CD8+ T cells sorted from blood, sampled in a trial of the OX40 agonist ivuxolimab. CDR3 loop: CASSSGQGADNEQFF. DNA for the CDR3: TGTGCCAGCAGTTCAGGACAGGGGGCTGACAATGAGCAGTTCTTC.